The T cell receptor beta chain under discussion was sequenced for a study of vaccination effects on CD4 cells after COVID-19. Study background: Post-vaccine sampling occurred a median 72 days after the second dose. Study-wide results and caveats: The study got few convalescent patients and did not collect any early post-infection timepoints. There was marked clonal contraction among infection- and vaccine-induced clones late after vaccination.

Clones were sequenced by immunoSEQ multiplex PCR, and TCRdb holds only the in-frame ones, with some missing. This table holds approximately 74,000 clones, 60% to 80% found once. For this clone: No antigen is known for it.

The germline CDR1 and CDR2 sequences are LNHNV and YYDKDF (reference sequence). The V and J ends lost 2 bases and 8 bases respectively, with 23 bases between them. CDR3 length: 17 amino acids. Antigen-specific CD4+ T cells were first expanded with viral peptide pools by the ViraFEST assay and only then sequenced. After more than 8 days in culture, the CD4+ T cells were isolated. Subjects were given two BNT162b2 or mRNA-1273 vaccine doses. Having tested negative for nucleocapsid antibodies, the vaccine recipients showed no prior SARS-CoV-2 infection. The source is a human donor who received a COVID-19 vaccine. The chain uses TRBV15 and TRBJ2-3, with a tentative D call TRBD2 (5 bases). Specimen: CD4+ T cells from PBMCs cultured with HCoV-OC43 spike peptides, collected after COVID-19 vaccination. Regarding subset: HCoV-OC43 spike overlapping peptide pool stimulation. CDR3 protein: CATSRLNLAPGSGTQYF. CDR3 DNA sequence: TGTGCCACCAGCAGATTAAACCTAGCCCCCGGCTCTGGTACGCAGTATTTT. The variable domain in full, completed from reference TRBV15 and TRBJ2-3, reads DAMVIQNPRYQVTQFGKPVTLSCSQTLNHNVMYWYQQKSSQAPKLLFHYYDKDFNNEADTPDNFQSRRPNTSFCFLDIRSPGLGDTAMYLCATSRLNLAPGSGTQYFGPGTRLTVL.